The present T cell receptor beta chain was sequenced within a study of blood T cell repertoires in COVID-19. Study context: Whether acute or convalescent, the COVID-19 samples came from the United States, Italy and Spain. T cells, B-cell-depleted T cells, or PBMCs provided the cDNA or gDNA that served as material.

Trimming took 8 bases from V and 3 from J; bases not matched to a gene: 12. Germline CDR1 and CDR2: LNHDA and SQIVND (reference sequence). The CDR3 is 16 residues long. How the authors handled the data: From reference gene primer amplification, estimates of nucleated cell counts were derived. The repertoire was sequenced with immunoSEQ multiplex PCR; TCRdb's copy has only in-frame clones and lacks some. That table supplies the V and J calls and clone size; D and trimming were determined from the DNA. The data show around 99,000 clones, with under 90% seen just once and 5.5% to 8% held by the top ten.

This receptor was identified in a woman between 45 and 60 years old with acute or convalescent COVID-19. V usage is TRBV19 and J usage is TRBJ2-2, with TRBD1 identical over 7 bases. Material for sequencing was peripheral blood. CDR3 in DNA: TGTGCCAGTTTGGGTAGGGGGCCCCCTGACACCGGGGAGCTGTTTTTT. Amino acid sequence: CASLGRGPPDTGELFF.